This T cell receptor beta chain was documented in a study of beta chain features in type 1 diabetes. Study-wide findings and caveats: When cDNA is sequenced, cells with high TCR expression could be over-represented. More deletions and fewer insertions at VDJ junctions were seen in type 1 diabetes patients. TCRB CDR3 length was moderately but significantly reduced in all four CD4+ subsets of Type 1 diabetes patients.

Germline V gives CDR1 SGHTA, CDR2 FQGNSA. This CDR3 is 15 amino acids long. Trimming stripped 2 bases from V and 5 bases from J, with 15 bases between. Expressed TCRB transcripts were sequenced because the entire RNA isolate underwent reverse transcription. The data were produced by immunoSEQ multiplex PCR, yet TCRdb's version contains in-frame clones alone and is incomplete. The sample has around 600,000 clones, roughly an eighth seen once; the top ten hold more than 0.095%. The table lists this clone with a few counts. Its antigen is unidentified. A CD45RO/CCR7/CD25/CD127/CD95/CD27 panel sorted naive, central memory, regulatory and stem cell-like memory CD4+ cells.

This receptor was taken from a young man with type 1 diabetes. The chain has TRBV7-2 and TRBJ2-5; D remains unclear. Source material: naive CD4+ T cells from blood. The CDR3 DNA reads TGTGCCAGCAGCTTAACGACACCGCCTCGGGAGACCCAGTACTTC. It translates to CASSLTTPPRETQYF.